The present entry profiles one TCR beta chain with its context. What it recognizes is unknown. This sample was taken from a study of T cells in localized non-small cell lung cancer. Trimming removed 4 bases from V and 5 bases from J; junction bases left unmatched: 7. The CDR3 is 14 residues long. The germline CDR1 and CDR2 sequences are GTSNPN and SVGIG (reference sequence). Findings and caveats of the study: Median detection of top 100 tumor clones in adjacent lung was under 75 clones.

The table came from immunoSEQ multiplex PCR; TCRdb's copy has only in-frame clones and leaves some out. The sample shows 15,000 to 20,000 clones, 80% to 90% of them seen only once. This chain uses TRBV30 with TRBJ1-1; TRBD1 aligns across 10 bases. The sequences come from peripheral blood, collected before any cancer treatment. This receptor was identified in a male donor aged 60 or older with stage III lung adenocarcinoma. CDR3 sequence: CAWTPGTGVTEAFF. As DNA, the CDR3 is TGTGCCTGGACCCCGGGGACAGGGGTAACTGAAGCTTTCTTT.